The next 5 T cell receptor beta chains were all read from a single sample in a study of cytotoxic CD8 clonotypes in ibrutinib-treated CLL. Clones were sequenced by immunoSEQ multiplex PCR, and TCRdb holds only the in-frame ones, with some missing. Of roughly 200,000 clones in the sample, about 72% were seen once. The input for sequencing was PBMCs, taken after 24 months of ibrutinib treatment. The receptor source for this set is a human donor with chronic lymphocytic leukemia.

This clone has just one count. This rearrangement joins TRBV7-2 to TRBJ2-3; D is uncertain. The germline V gene encodes CDR1 SGHTA and CDR2 FQGNSA. Trimming stripped 1 base from V and 4 bases from J, with 9 bases between. This CDR3 is built from 14 residues. For the CDR3, the DNA is TGTGCCAGCAGCTTAGGTGGACCCTCAGATACGCAGTATTTT. As protein: CASSLGGPSDTQYF.

The rearrangement links TRBV6-6 to TRBJ2-7, with D uncertain. The CDR3 is made up of 16 amino acids. Deletions cut 3 bases from V and 1 base from J, with 16 bases between. Germline lookup yields CDR1 MNHNY and CDR2 SVGAGI (reference sequence). Here the CDR3 reads CASSYPDGPFSYEQYF. The DNA of the CDR3 is TGTGCCAGCAGTTATCCCGATGGACCGTTTTCCTACGAGCAGTACTTC.

The gene calls are TRBV5-6 and TRBJ2-7; TRBD2 agrees at 10 bases. J was trimmed by 2 bases and V by 4 bases; bases with no gene match: 3. The germline CDR1 and CDR2 sequences are SGHDT and YYEEEE. The CDR3 runs to 14 residues. The CDR3 protein is CASSRTSGTYEQYF. The CDR3 DNA reads TGTGCCAGCAGCCGGACTAGCGGAACCTACGAGCAGTACTTC. Full variable domain (rest looked up from reference TRBV5-6 and TRBJ2-7): DAGVTQSPTHLIKTRGQQVTLRCSPKSGHDTVSWYQQALGQGPQFIFQYYEEEERQRGNFPDRFSGHQFPNYSSELNVNALLLGDSALYLCASSRTSGTYEQYFGPGTRLTVT.

This clone occurred once. The chain is built from TRBV5-8 and TRBJ2-4; D call uncertain. CDR3 length: 15 residues. The germline CDR1 and CDR2 sequences are SGHTS and YDEGEE. The germline V and J ends were trimmed by 4 bases and 2 bases, with 13 bases remaining between them. CDR3 loop: CASSPRWPTKNIQYF. DNA for the CDR3: TGTGCCAGCAGCCCCAGGTGGCCGACCAAAAACATTCAGTACTTC. The whole variable domain, remainder taken from reference TRBV5-8 and TRBJ2-4, is EAGVTQSPTHLIKTRGQQATLRCSPISGHTSVYWYQQALGLGLQFLLWYDEGEERNRGNFPPRFSGRQFPNYSSELNVNALELEDSALYLCASSPRWPTKNIQYFGAGTRLSVL.

This clone was detected only a few times. The chain has TRBV7-2 and TRBJ2-7, with 7 bases that match TRBD1. CDR1 SGHTA and CDR2 FQGNSA come from the germline V gene. This CDR3 contains 13 residues. The V gene end was trimmed by 1 base and the J gene end by 10 bases; junction bases not matched to a gene: 7. The CDR3 loop is CASSLGGQRPQYF. As DNA, the CDR3 is TGTGCCAGCAGCTTAGGGGGACAGCGCCCCCAGTACTTC.